These 21 T cell receptor beta chains were all obtained from the same sample, sequenced in a study of cytomegalovirus exposure and HLA in healthy donors. In the PCR, 60 Vbeta and 13 Jbeta primers were used. Here immunoSEQ multiplex PCR was the method, and the copy in TCRdb shows in-frame clones only, minus some. The table records some 200,000 clones, around three quarters of them present only once. The specimen sequenced was PBMCs. The receptors stem from a woman between 50 and 59 years old in good health and CMV-seronegative.

This rearrangement joins TRBV27 to TRBJ2-2; 9 bases fit TRBD2. The germline CDR1 and CDR2 sequences are MNHEY and SMNVEV (reference sequence). CDR3 length: 17 amino acids. V was pared by 7 bases and J by 5 bases, with 14 bases of the junction left unmatched. DNA of the CDR3: TGTGCCAGCACGTTATCGCGGGGGGGCTTGGGTACCGGGGAGCTGTTTTTT. It specifies CASTLSRGGLGTGELFF.

The rearrangement uses TRBV4-3 and TRBJ1-4; TRBD1 is a possible D gene (5 bases). From germline, CDR1 is LGHNA and CDR2 YSLEER. The CDR3 is made up of 16 amino acids. V dropped 1 base and J dropped 5 bases, with 14 bases sitting between them. The chain's CDR3 is CASSQGGSTVNEKLFF. CDR3 DNA: TGCGCCAGCAGCCAAGGGGGATCGACAGTCAATGAAAAACTGTTTTTT.

J is TRBJ2-2 and V is TRBV2; maybe TRBD2 (5 bases). CDR1 is SNHLY and CDR2 is FYNNEI in the germline V gene. The V end lost 6 bases, the J end lost 3 bases, and 11 bases lay between the germline ends. This CDR3 region has 14 residues. In nucleotides, the CDR3 is TGTGCCAGCAGCGTTCTAGCTTACACCGGGGAGCTGTTTTTT. It yields the protein CASSVLAYTGELFF.

V is TRBV4-2 and J is TRBJ2-7, with D perhaps matching TRBD2 (6 bases). Germline CDR1 is LGHNA and CDR2 is YNFKEQ. V shed 0 bases and J shed 2 bases, with 17 bases lying between them. There are 17 residues in the CDR3. CDR3 region: CASSQDRGGIGTYEQYF. The CDR3 bases are TGTGCCAGCAGCCAAGATCGAGGCGGGATAGGAACCTACGAGCAGTACTTC.

The chain joins TRBV29-1 to TRBJ2-1, with TRBD1 matching 7 bases. J was trimmed by 1 base and V by 6 bases; bases with no gene match: 12. Germline-derived CDR1 and CDR2 are SQVTM and ANQGSEA. The CDR3 is 16 residues long. The CDR3 coding sequence is TGCAGCGTCCTCATCCCGGAGACAGGGTCCTACAATGAGCAGTTCTTC. Translating gives CSVLIPETGSYNEQFF.

J is TRBJ2-5 and V is TRBV5-4, with D unresolved. Germline V gene sequence: CDR1 SGHNT, CDR2 YYREEE (reference sequence). The V end was cut by 7 bases, the J end by 1 base, with 11 bases between. There are 13 residues in the CDR3. The CDR3 sequence is CASRRGTQETQYF. For the CDR3, the DNA is TGTGCCAGCCGGCGAGGCACCCAAGAGACCCAGTACTTC.

V gene TRBV6-1 combines with J gene TRBJ2-7; TRBD2 agrees at 9 bases. The trim removed 2 bases at V and 7 bases at J, leaving 6 bases unmatched. The CDR3 is 14 residues long. Germline values: CDR1 MNHNS, CDR2 SASEGT. In DNA, the CDR3 is TGTGCCAGCAGTGAAAAGCGGGGGGCTACGGAGCAGTACTTC. It is translated as CASSEKRGATEQYF.

Written as DNA, the CDR3 is TGTGCCAGCAGTTACGGTGTCGGCCGAGGGGGGGAGCTGTTTTTT. Amino acids: CASSYGVGRGGELFF. The genes are TRBV6-6 and TRBJ2-2; TRBD2 might be the D (5 bases). Trimming took 2 bases from V and 8 from J, leaving 15 bases between them. Germline V gene data show CDR1 as MNHNY and CDR2 as SVGAGI (reference sequence). CDR3 length: 15 amino acids.

The rearrangement joins TRBV6-4 to TRBJ2-3; D may be TRBD1 (6 bases). The CDR3 has 17 residues. V gave up 3 bases and J gave up 0 bases, with 16 bases separating them. Germline lookup yields CDR1 MRHNA and CDR2 SNTAGT. The CDR3 sequence: CASSEGRGDTSTDTQYF. CDR3 DNA: TGTGCCAGCAGTGAGGGCCGTGGGGACACCAGCACAGATACGCAGTATTTT.

In this sample, this clone turned up a few times. The chain uses TRBV5-1 and TRBJ2-1; 9 bases map to TRBD1. V dropped 0 bases and J dropped 9; count of bases not matched to a gene: 7. In germline, CDR1 is SGHRS, CDR2 YFSETQ. The CDR3 is 15 residues long. The DNA for the CDR3 is TGCGCCAGCAGCTTGGTTCAGACAGGGGGGGGTGAGCAGTTCTTC. This translates into CASSLVQTGGGEQFF. Combining the CDR3 with reference TRBV5-1 and TRBJ2-1 gives the whole variable domain KAGVTQTPRYLIKTRGQQVTLSCSPISGHRSVSWYQQTPGQGLQFLFEYFSETQRNKGNFPGRFSGRQFSNSRSEMNVSTLELGDSALYLCASSLVQTGGGEQFFGPGTRLTVL.

The count of this clone is one. This chain connects TRBV14 to TRBJ1-1; maybe TRBD1 (5 bases). CDR3 length equals 16 residues. V gave up 4 bases and J gave up 0 bases, with 15 bases separating them. Per the germline V gene, CDR1 is SGHDN and CDR2 is FVKESK. CDR3 residues: CASSRFGGRVNTEAFF. CDR3 sequence (DNA): TGTGCCAGCAGCCGATTCGGGGGAAGGGTGAACACTGAAGCTTTCTTT.

The rearrangement joins TRBV28 to TRBJ1-3; a weak D match, TRBD1 (6 bases). Germline CDR1 is MDHEN and CDR2 is SYDVKM. Between the trimmed V and J ends, which lost 5 bases and 4 bases, there was a span of 12 bases. The CDR3 totals 14 residues. CDR3 sequence (DNA): TGTGCCAGCAGTCTCCGGGGGGGCGGAAACACCATATATTTT. This codes for CASSLRGGGNTIYF.

The CDR3 bases are TGTGCCACCTCCCGGCAGGGGGCGTCGGCCGGGGAGCTGTTTTTT. Protein product: CATSRQGASAGELFF. V and J are TRBV19 and TRBJ2-2, with 8 bases matching TRBD1. V shed 10 bases, J shed 6 bases, and the junction held 13 bases outside the gene matches. Germline values: CDR1 LNHDA, CDR2 SQIVND (reference sequence). The CDR3 has 15 residues.

V usage is TRBV4-1 and J usage is TRBJ2-6; TRBD1 matches at 10 bases. The CDR3 length is 17 residues. Germline V gene data show CDR1 as MGHRA and CDR2 as YSYEKL. The junction had 4 bases not matched to a gene; V was cut back by 1 base and J by 4 bases. CDR3 protein: CASSQGQGAGGANVLTF. CDR3 nucleotide sequence: TGCGCCAGCAGCCAAGGACAGGGGGCGGGAGGGGCCAACGTCCTGACTTTC.

The chain joins TRBV28 to TRBJ1-5; tentative D call: TRBD1 (5 bases). V was shortened by 5 bases and J by 4 bases, with 12 bases between the two germline ends. CDR1 is MDHEN and CDR2 is SYDVKM in the germline V gene. This CDR3 has 14 amino acids. The CDR3 DNA follows: TGTGCCAGCAGTGAGCCAAAGGGGAATCAGCCCCAGCATTTT. Translating it yields CASSEPKGNQPQHF.

V is TRBV7-8 and J is TRBJ2-2, with 7 bases lining up with TRBD2. The length of the CDR3 is 15 residues. The V segment lost 6 bases and the J segment 2 bases; nucleotides outside the gene matches: 6. Germline V CDR1 and CDR2: SGHVS, FQNEAQ. The DNA for the CDR3 is TGTGCCAGCAGGCGGGAGCGATTAAACACCGGGGAGCTGTTTTTT. This encodes CASRRERLNTGELFF.

The chain has TRBV9 and TRBJ1-1, with TRBD1 matching 7 bases. Germline values: CDR1 SGDLS, CDR2 YYNGEE. V trimming: 4 bases; J trimming: 6 bases; junction bases outside the gene matches: 12. The CDR3 sequence is 15 residues long. In DNA, the CDR3 is TGTGCCAGCAGCACCCAAACAGGGGTCGAAGCTGAAGCTTTCTTT. It is translated as CASSTQTGVEAEAFF.

The V call is TRBV5-1, the J call TRBJ2-5; TRBD2 aligns across 7 bases. V gave up 5 bases and J gave up 1 base; unmatched junction bases: 5. The germline V gene encodes CDR1 SGHRS and CDR2 YFSETQ. The CDR3 is 14 residues long. CDR3 bases: TGCGCCAGCAGGCTAGCGGTGACCCAAGAGACCCAGTACTTC. It yields the protein CASRLAVTQETQYF. The full variable domain, in which reference TRBV5-1 and TRBJ2-5 provide the parts outside the CDR3, is KAGVTQTPRYLIKTRGQQVTLSCSPISGHRSVSWYQQTPGQGLQFLFEYFSETQRNKGNFPGRFSGRQFSNSRSEMNVSTLELGDSALYLCASRLAVTQETQYFGPGTRLLVL.

The chain joins TRBV11-3 to TRBJ2-7; TRBD2 might be the D (6 bases). The CDR3 length is 13 residues. Germline V gene lookup returns CDR1 SGHNT and CDR2 YENEEA. V shed 5 bases and J shed 3 bases, with 11 bases lying between them. CDR3 amino acids: CASSPRDGYEQYF. CDR3 sequence (DNA): TGTGCCAGCAGCCCGCGGGACGGCTACGAGCAGTACTTC.

As DNA, the CDR3 is TGTGCAAGTCGCCCGCAAGCGCCAGGACAGAGAATCTTGGAGACGCAGTATTTT. Amino acid sequence: CASRPQAPGQRILETQYF. This chain joins TRBV12-2 and TRBJ2-3; the table's D call, TRBD1, was not checked against the DNA. TRBV12-2 is a pseudogene segment. This CDR3 has 18 residues.

The V call is TRBV19, the J call TRBJ1-5; TRBD1 agrees at 9 bases. Germline V gene sequence: CDR1 LNHDA, CDR2 SQIVND (reference sequence). V shed 6 bases, J shed 7 bases, and the junction held 13 bases outside the gene matches. The CDR3 is 16 amino acids. The CDR3 DNA reads as TGTGCCAGTAGACCTTCGACAGGGGGAGTAGGGCAGCCCCAGCATTTT. Protein product: CASRPSTGGVGQPQHF.